This entry concerns a single T cell receptor (beta chain). Antigen unknown. The sample is drawn from a study of CD8 T cells in Susac syndrome. Study findings and constraints: As acknowledged by the study, its TCR sequencing and HLA analysis included a relatively small number of individuals.

The authors reverse transcribed roughly 0.5 to 1 ug RNA with random hexamers. TCRdb fed the immunoSEQ multiplex PCR reads into MiXCR, producing one record per CDR3 protein. This sample has more than 100,000 distinct CDR3 sequences, with 80% to 85% found just once. V lost 7 bases to trimming and J lost 5 bases; unmatched junction nucleotides: 7. There are 14 residues in the CDR3. The rearrangement joins TRBV12-3 or TRBV12-4 to TRBJ1-5; 8 positions match TRBD1. This TCR was sampled from a human donor with multiple sclerosis. Sequencing was performed on CD8+ T cells from PBMCs. The chain's CDR3 is CASTKDRGDQPQHF. The CDR3 DNA follows: TGTGCCAGCACCAAAGACAGGGGCGATCAGCCCCAGCATTTT.